These T cell receptor beta chains were read from a single sample in a study of blood T cell repertoires in COVID-19. Some clones are missing from TCRdb's copy, which holds only in-frame ones; the method was immunoSEQ multiplex PCR. The sample yields 200,000 to 250,000 clones, 75% to 85% seen once. The sequencing sample was made of peripheral blood. Receptors were obtained from a woman aged 65 to 85 with COVID-19, enrolled during active disease. CDR3s include the opening cysteine and the closing phenylalanine or tryptophan. Fields, in order: CDR3 length, clone size, V gene, D gene, J gene, CDR3 protein, CDR3 DNA. D genes are given only for firm matches. Expanded clones are given a class, and other clones once, few, many or no size at all.

13,.,TRBV15,.,TRBJ1-2,CATSPLRGSGYTF,TGTGCCACCAGCCCCCTTCGGGGATCGGGCTACACCTTC
12,.,TRBV6-6,.,TRBJ1-2,CASSPDSYGYTF,TGTGCCAGCAGCCCTGACAGCTATGGCTACACCTTC
14,.,TRBV7-2,.,TRBJ2-1,CASSGPWPYNEQFF,TGTGCCAGCAGCGGGCCCTGGCCCTACAATGAGCAGTTCTTC
16,.,TRBV19,.,TRBJ2-1,CASSIDQGKGYNEQFF,TGTGCCAGTAGTATAGATCAGGGTAAAGGCTACAATGAGCAGTTCTTC
16,.,TRBV6-2/TRBV6-3,TRBD2,TRBJ2-7,CASSSRTSGPPYEQYF,TGTGCCAGCAGTTCGCGGACTAGCGGGCCGCCCTACGAGCAGTACTTC
18,few,TRBV6-2/TRBV6-3,TRBD2,TRBJ2-3,CASSSRLGLAGVTDTQYF,TGTGCCAGCAGTTCACGCCTGGGACTAGCGGGAGTCACAGATACGCAGTATTTT
16,.,TRBV5-6,TRBD2,TRBJ2-2,CASRKTSGRRTGELFF,TGTGCCAGCAGAAAAACTAGCGGGAGACGGACCGGGGAGCTGTTTTTT
15,.,TRBV5-1,.,TRBJ1-4,CASSGRTATNEKLFF,TGCGCCAGCAGCGGGCGGACAGCAACTAATGAAAAACTGTTTTTT
16,.,TRBV24-1,.,TRBJ1-5,CATSDPSTEGNQPQHF,TGTGCCACCAGTGATCCGTCGACCGAGGGCAATCAGCCCCAGCATTTT
14,.,TRBV19,.,TRBJ2-7,CASSMDRRSYEQYF,TGTGCCAGTAGTATGGACAGAAGGTCCTACGAGCAGTACTTC
17,.,TRBV4-3,TRBD1,TRBJ2-2,CASSRNLDRGVDGELFF,TGCGCCAGCAGCCGGAACCTGGACAGGGGGGTGGACGGGGAGCTGTTTTTT
13,.,TRBV6-2/TRBV6-3,.,TRBJ2-7,CASSYSRGYEQYF,TGTGCCAGCAGTTACTCAAGGGGGTACGAGCAGTACTTC
12,once,TRBV5-4,TRBD2,TRBJ2-1,CASSLGLAGQFF,TGTGCCAGCAGCTTGGGGCTAGCGGGGCAATTCTTC
13,.,TRBV29-1,TRBD1,TRBJ1-2,CSARQGMEYGYTF,TGCAGCGCCCGACAGGGGATGGAGTATGGCTACACCTTC